What follows are 29 T cell receptor beta chains derived from one specimen sequenced in a study of CD8+ T cells in alopecia areata. The authors extracted RNA and reverse transcribed it into cDNA as the sequencing template. The protocol was immunoSEQ multiplex PCR, while the TCRdb copy is restricted to in-frame clones and leaves out a portion. The sample has some 210,000 clones; about 53% are singletons. Material: CD4+ T cells sorted from blood, obtained at week 0. The receptors were sampled from a human donor with alopecia areata.

This sequence joins TRBV29-1 and TRBJ2-7, with D possibly called TRBD1 or TRBD2 (6 bases each). Germline V gives CDR1 SQVTM, CDR2 ANQGSEA. V lost 4 bases, J lost 1 base, and 17 bases lay in between. The CDR3 has 15 amino acids. Here the CDR3 reads CSVAPKGGKSYEQYF. CDR3 coding DNA: TGCAGCGTTGCCCCCAAGGGGGGAAAGTCCTACGAGCAGTACTTC.

A few counts support this clone. The chain links TRBV11-2 to TRBJ1-2; tentative D call: TRBD1 (5 bases). Between the trimmed V and J ends, which lost 4 bases and 2 bases, there was a span of 20 bases. The germline V gene has CDR1 SGHAT and CDR2 FQNNGV. This CDR3 contains 17 residues. The CDR3 is CASSSLGDRQRNYGYTF. The CDR3 nucleotides are TGTGCCAGCAGCTCACTCGGGGACCGACAGAGAAACTATGGCTACACCTTC.

This clone was detected once. V gene TRBV30 combines with J gene TRBJ2-1, with 11 bases that match TRBD2. CDR3 length equals 13 residues. Trimming cost V 8 bases and J 7 bases; bases outside gene matches: 7. CDR1 and CDR2 from the germline V gene are GTSNPN and SVGIG (reference sequence). The CDR3 nucleotides are TGTGCCAGAACTAGCGGGAGAAGGAATGAGCAGTTCTTC. This sequence encodes CARTSGRRNEQFF.

This clone was recorded a few times. This chain links TRBV11-2 with TRBJ2-2, with D perhaps matching TRBD1 (6 bases). CDR1 is SGHAT, CDR2 FQNNGV, per germline. The CDR3 totals 16 residues. Trimming took 1 base from V and 2 from J, leaving 11 bases between them. CDR3 nucleotide sequence: TGTGCCAGCAGCTTAGTGGGACACCAAAACACCGGGGAGCTGTTTTTT. It is translated as CASSLVGHQNTGELFF.

This clone was detected a few times. The V call is TRBV9, the J call TRBJ2-2, with 11 bases lining up with TRBD2. CDR1 and CDR2 from the germline V gene are SGDLS and YYNGEE. The CDR3 is 18 amino acids. Trimming removed 4 bases from V and 0 bases from J; junction bases left unmatched: 8. CDR3 residues: CASSTTASGRPNTGELFF. Written as DNA, the CDR3 is TGTGCCAGCAGCACCACGGCTAGCGGGAGGCCGAACACCGGGGAGCTGTTTTTT.

J is TRBJ2-3 and V is TRBV18, with TRBD1 matching over 7 bases. V lost 3 bases to trimming and J lost 2 bases; unmatched junction nucleotides: 5. The CDR3 sequence is 15 residues long. Germline CDR1 is KGHSH and CDR2 is LQKENI. The chain's CDR3 is CASSPPGQTTDTQYF. CDR3 DNA: TGTGCCAGCTCACCCCCGGGACAGACCACAGATACGCAGTATTTT.

This clone was observed a handful of times. The chain is built from TRBV5-1 and TRBJ2-6; TRBD1 aligns across 8 bases. V was clipped by 1 base and J by 0 bases; unmatched bases: 3. Looked up from germline, CDR1 is SGHRS and CDR2 is YFSETQ. This CDR3 contains 17 residues. In nucleotides, the CDR3 is TGCGCCAGCAGCTTGACCACAGGGGGCTCTGGGGCCAACGTCCTGACTTTC. It is translated as CASSLTTGGSGANVLTF.

The V and J genes are TRBV7-8 and TRBJ2-3; the D call may be TRBD1 or TRBD2 (6 bases each). Germline-derived CDR1 and CDR2 are SGHVS and FQNEAQ. The CDR3 covers 14 residues. V was pared by 1 base and J by 6 bases, with 11 bases between. The CDR3 is CASSLDGGQDTQYF. Written as DNA, the CDR3 is TGTGCCAGCAGCTTAGACGGGGGCCAGGATACGCAGTATTTT.

This rearrangement joins TRBV9 to TRBJ1-4, with D maybe TRBD1 (5 bases). Germline CDR1 reads SGDLS; CDR2 reads YYNGEE. The CDR3 contains 15 residues. V was trimmed by 3 bases and J by 4 bases, leaving 13 bases between them. CDR3 protein: CASSATGTDNEKLFF. The DNA of the CDR3 is TGTGCCAGCAGCGCCACCGGGACGGATAATGAAAAACTGTTTTTT.

The chain uses TRBV2 and TRBJ1-5; D not resolved. V lost 3 bases to trimming and J lost 8 bases, with 8 bases between them. Germline V gene data show CDR1 as SNHLY and CDR2 as FYNNEI. This CDR3 is built from 12 residues. The CDR3 loop reads CASSEAAEPQHF. The CDR3 DNA is TGTGCCAGCAGTGAGGCCGCGGAGCCCCAGCATTTT.

The chain carries TRBV6-5 and TRBJ1-2; D not certain. V was pared by 5 bases and J by 6 bases, with 10 bases between. This CDR3 is built from 12 residues. In germline, CDR1 is MNHEY, CDR2 SVGAGI. The CDR3 DNA follows: TGTGCCAGCAGTGAAAGGCAGGATGGCTACACCTTC. As protein: CASSERQDGYTF.

The J gene is TRBJ2-1, the V gene TRBV30; 7 nucleotides line up with TRBD2. The J segment lost 7 bases and the V segment lost 5 bases, leaving 8 bases of the junction unmatched. CDR3 size: 13 residues. Germline CDR1 is GTSNPN and CDR2 is SVGIG (reference sequence). The CDR3 loop reads CAWEMGLLNEQFF. The CDR3 DNA is TGTGCCTGGGAAATGGGACTACTGAATGAGCAGTTCTTC.

This clone was observed a handful of times. The chain has TRBV27 and TRBJ2-7, with 7 nucleotides matching TRBD1. The V and J ends lost 6 bases and 0 bases, in that order; junction bases with no gene match: 8. The CDR3 runs to 15 residues. The germline CDR1 and CDR2 sequences are MNHEY and SMNVEV (reference sequence). As DNA, the CDR3 is TGTGCCAGCAGCTCGGACAGGAGAAGCTCCTACGAGCAGTACTTC. This sequence encodes CASSSDRRSSYEQYF.

The chain carries TRBV6-6 and TRBJ2-3; unclear D gene. Germline V gene lookup returns CDR1 MNHNY and CDR2 SVGAGI (reference sequence). This CDR3 region has 13 residues. Trimming cost V 2 bases and J 6 bases, with 9 bases left between them. CDR3 sequence reads: CASSYRNVDTQYF. CDR3 nucleotide sequence: TGTGCCAGCAGTTACCGCAACGTGGATACGCAGTATTTT.

This chain uses TRBV30 with TRBJ1-1; D gene unclear. Germline CDR1 is GTSNPN and CDR2 is SVGIG (reference sequence). V lost 4 bases to trimming and J lost 1 base, with 4 bases between them. The CDR3 is made up of 11 amino acids. CDR3 DNA sequence: TGTGCCTGGAAGGGGAACACTGAAGCTTTCTTT. Protein: CAWKGNTEAFF.

This clone occurred a few times. The chain links TRBV25-1 to TRBJ2-5; unclear D gene. This CDR3 has 15 residues. CDR1 is MGHDK, CDR2 SYGVNS, per germline. V was trimmed by 2 bases and J by 2 bases, leaving 12 bases between them. The CDR3 DNA sequence: TGTGCCAGCAGTGAAGGGGTCATTTTACAAGAGACCCAGTACTTC. Protein sequence: CASSEGVILQETQYF.

This clone came up a few times. The chain links TRBV27 to TRBJ1-2, with D unresolved. Trimming stripped 4 bases from V and 2 bases from J, with 11 bases between. Germline V lookup: CDR1 MNHEY, CDR2 SMNVEV (reference sequence). The CDR3 consists of 14 residues. In nucleotides, the CDR3 is TGTGCCAGCAGTTATGACCCGAGGAACTATGGCTACACCTTC. Translating it yields CASSYDPRNYGYTF.

This chain uses TRBV30 with TRBJ2-2, with a possible D match to TRBD1 (5 bases). Trimming took 5 bases from V and 5 from J, leaving 18 bases between them. Germline CDR1 GTSNPN, CDR2 SVGIG (reference sequence). The CDR3 extends over 15 amino acids. The CDR3 sequence: CAWGAGSSRTGELFF. CDR3 nucleotide sequence: TGTGCCTGGGGGGCAGGGTCGTCGAGAACCGGGGAGCTGTTTTTT.

This clone was counted only a few times. Here the CDR3 reads CASSETQVPGTDTQYF. CDR3 bases: TGTGCCAGCAGTGAAACACAGGTCCCTGGCACAGATACGCAGTATTTT. V gene TRBV25-1 combines with J gene TRBJ2-3; possibly TRBD1 for D (5 bases). The CDR3 is 16 amino acids. CDR1 and CDR2 (germline): MGHDK, SYGVNS. Between the trimmed V and J ends, which lost 2 bases and 1 base, there was a span of 13 bases.

This chain connects TRBV30 to TRBJ2-5; 9 bases match TRBD2. V lost 5 bases, J lost 5 bases, and 9 bases stayed unmatched. CDR1 is GTSNPN and CDR2 is SVGIG in the germline V gene (reference sequence). The length of the CDR3 is 14 residues. The CDR3 here is CAWSLTSGWETQYF. CDR3 sequence (DNA): TGTGCCTGGTCCTTGACTAGCGGCTGGGAGACCCAGTACTTC.

This clone turned up a few times. The CDR3 is CASRVGTKETQYF. CDR3 DNA: TGTGCCAGCAGAGTGGGGACTAAAGAGACCCAGTACTTC. The chain joins TRBV7-9 to TRBJ2-5, with 7 bases that match TRBD2. J lost 3 bases, V lost 6 bases, and 4 bases had no gene match. Germline V gene data show CDR1 as SEHNR and CDR2 as FQNEAQ (reference sequence). The CDR3 has 13 residues.

The chain combines TRBV4-1 with TRBJ2-1; no definite D call. V was shortened by 1 base and J by 8 bases, with 12 bases between the two germline ends. Germline-derived CDR1 and CDR2 are MGHRA and YSYEKL. The CDR3 totals 14 residues. The DNA of the CDR3 is TGCGCCAGCAGCCAAGTCGGTATCCGGGATGAGCAGTTCTTC. Translated: CASSQVGIRDEQFF.

The V and J genes are TRBV30 and TRBJ1-1, with 7 positions matching TRBD1. Unmatched junction bases numbered 2, after V lost 6 bases and J lost 4 bases. Germline V lookup: CDR1 GTSNPN, CDR2 SVGIG (reference sequence). This CDR3 has 11 amino acids. CDR3 sequence: CACRGTTEAFF. The CDR3 DNA follows: TGTGCCTGCAGGGGGACCACTGAAGCTTTCTTT.

V gene TRBV2 combines with J gene TRBJ1-2, with D maybe TRBD1 (6 bases). Trimming removed 5 bases from V and 0 bases from J, with 13 bases in between. The CDR3 sequence is 15 residues long. The germline V gene has CDR1 SNHLY and CDR2 FYNNEI. In DNA, the CDR3 is TGTGCCAGCAGTCCTCAGGGGTCCGCTAACTATGGCTACACCTTC. Protein sequence: CASSPQGSANYGYTF.

The rearrangement uses TRBV29-1 and TRBJ2-5; no reliable D call. V lost 7 bases and J lost 5, with 17 bases in between. CDR1 and CDR2 (germline): SQVTM, ANQGSEA. The CDR3 runs 13 residues. As DNA, the CDR3 is TGCAGCGCCGAACGGGCCTCCGGGGAGACCCAGTACTTC. Amino acids: CSAERASGETQYF.

This sequence joins TRBV10-3 and TRBJ2-1; D is perhaps TRBD1 or TRBD2 (5 bases each). The V end was cut by 8 bases, the J end by 7 bases, with 15 bases between. This CDR3 has 13 amino acids. CDR1 and CDR2 from the germline V gene are ENHRY and SYGVKD. CDR3 sequence: CAIFERGENEQFF. In DNA, the CDR3 is TGTGCCATCTTCGAGAGGGGAGAGAATGAGCAGTTCTTC.

In the case of this clone: A junction boundary mismatches the germline segment, possibly from a read error. This chain links TRBV30 with TRBJ1-1, with TRBD1 as a possible D gene (5 bases). The CDR3 extends over 12 amino acids. The germline gives CDR1 GTSNPN, CDR2 SVGIG (reference sequence). The CDR3 reads CAWSVGGRASNF. DNA of the CDR3: TGTGCCTGGAGTGTAGGCGGCAGGGCGTCGAATTTT.

A note on this clone: An end of the junction does not agree with germline; a read error may underlie this. The chain combines TRBV29-1 with TRBJ1-3; no reliable D call. This CDR3 is built from 13 residues. Per the germline V gene, CDR1 is SQVTM and CDR2 is ANQGSEA. CDR3 sequence (DNA): TGCAGCGTCGAAGGAGGGAACGGAAACACCATATATTTT. It is translated as CSVEGGNGNTIYF.

V is TRBV5-4 and J is TRBJ2-7; 10 bases agree with TRBD1. V lost 6 bases, J lost 4 bases, and 4 bases stayed unmatched. The CDR3 runs 13 residues. Germline CDR1 and CDR2: SGHNT and YYREEE (reference sequence). The DNA of the CDR3 is TGTGCCAGCACCCGGGACAGGGGATACGAGCAGTACTTC. As protein: CASTRDRGYEQYF.